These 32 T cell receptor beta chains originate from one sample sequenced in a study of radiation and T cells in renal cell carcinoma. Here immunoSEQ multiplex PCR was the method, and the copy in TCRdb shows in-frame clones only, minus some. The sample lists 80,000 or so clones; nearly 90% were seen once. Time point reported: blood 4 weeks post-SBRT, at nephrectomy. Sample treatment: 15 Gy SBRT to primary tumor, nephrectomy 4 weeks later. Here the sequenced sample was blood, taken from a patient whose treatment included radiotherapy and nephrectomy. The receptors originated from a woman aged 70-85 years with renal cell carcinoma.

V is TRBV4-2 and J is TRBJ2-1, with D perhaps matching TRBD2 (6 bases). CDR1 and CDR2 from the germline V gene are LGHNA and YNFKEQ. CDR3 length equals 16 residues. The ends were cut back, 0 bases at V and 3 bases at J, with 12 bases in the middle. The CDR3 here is CASSQESAGYYNEQFF. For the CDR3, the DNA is TGTGCCAGCAGCCAAGAGTCTGCGGGATACTACAATGAGCAGTTCTTC.

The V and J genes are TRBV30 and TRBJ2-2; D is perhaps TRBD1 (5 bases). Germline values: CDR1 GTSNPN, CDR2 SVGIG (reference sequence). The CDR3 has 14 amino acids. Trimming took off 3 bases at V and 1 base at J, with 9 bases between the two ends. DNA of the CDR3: TGTGCCTGGAGGGGAACAGGGAACACCGGGGAGCTGTTTTTT. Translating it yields CAWRGTGNTGELFF.

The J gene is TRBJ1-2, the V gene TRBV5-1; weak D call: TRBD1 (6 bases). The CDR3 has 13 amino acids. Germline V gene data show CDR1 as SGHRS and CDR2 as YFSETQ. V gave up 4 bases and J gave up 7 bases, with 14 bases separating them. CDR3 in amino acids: CASSQGTQPGYTF. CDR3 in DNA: TGCGCCAGCAGCCAAGGGACACAGCCTGGCTACACCTTC. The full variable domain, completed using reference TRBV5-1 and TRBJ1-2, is KAGVTQTPRYLIKTRGQQVTLSCSPISGHRSVSWYQQTPGQGLQFLFEYFSETQRNKGNFPGRFSGRQFSNSRSEMNVSTLELGDSALYLCASSQGTQPGYTFGSGTRLTVV.

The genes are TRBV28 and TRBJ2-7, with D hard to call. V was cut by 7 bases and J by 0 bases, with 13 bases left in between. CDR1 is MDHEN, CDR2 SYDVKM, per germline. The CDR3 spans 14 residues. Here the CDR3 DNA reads TGTGCCAGCAACGCGTACTCGAGCTCCTACGAGCAGTACTTC. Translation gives CASNAYSSSYEQYF.

The CDR3 reads CASRKTDRAAEAFF. The CDR3 DNA sequence: TGTGCCAGCAGGAAAACGGACAGGGCGGCTGAAGCTTTCTTT. The chain uses TRBV6-4 and TRBJ1-1; 8 bases agree with TRBD1. Per the germline V gene, CDR1 is MRHNA and CDR2 is SNTAGT. The CDR3 loop spans 14 amino acids. V lost 6 bases to trimming and J lost 6 bases; unmatched junction nucleotides: 9.

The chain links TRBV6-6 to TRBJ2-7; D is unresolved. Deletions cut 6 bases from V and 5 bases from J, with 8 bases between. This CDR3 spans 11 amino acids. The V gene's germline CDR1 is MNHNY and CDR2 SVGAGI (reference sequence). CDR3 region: CASRGAHEQYF. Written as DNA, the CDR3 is TGTGCCAGCAGGGGTGCCCACGAGCAGTACTTC.

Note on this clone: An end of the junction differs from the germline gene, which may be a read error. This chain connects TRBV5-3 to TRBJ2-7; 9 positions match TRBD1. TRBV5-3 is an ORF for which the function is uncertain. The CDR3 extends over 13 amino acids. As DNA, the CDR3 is TGTGCCAGAAGACCCCCGGGACAGGGAAGTATCAATTTC. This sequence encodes CARRPPGQGSINF.

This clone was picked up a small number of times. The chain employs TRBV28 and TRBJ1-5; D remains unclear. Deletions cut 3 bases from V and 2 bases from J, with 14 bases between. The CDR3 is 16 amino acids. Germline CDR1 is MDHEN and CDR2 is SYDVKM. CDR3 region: CASSFSSPRGNQPQHF. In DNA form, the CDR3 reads TGTGCCAGCAGTTTTTCTTCCCCCCGGGGCAATCAGCCCCAGCATTTT.

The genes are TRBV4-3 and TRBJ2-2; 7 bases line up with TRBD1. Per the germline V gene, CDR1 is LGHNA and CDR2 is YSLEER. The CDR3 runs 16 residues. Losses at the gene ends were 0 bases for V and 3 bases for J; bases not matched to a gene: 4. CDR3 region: CASSQEARGYTGELFF. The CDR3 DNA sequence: TGCGCCAGCAGCCAAGAAGCCAGGGGGTACACCGGGGAGCTGTTTTTT.

The CDR3, as DNA: TGTGCCAGCAGCTGGGGACTAGACGAGCAGTACTTC. It encodes CASSWGLDEQYF. This chain uses TRBV11-3 with TRBJ2-7, with 8 bases aligning to TRBD2. V lost 4 bases, J lost 5 bases, and 1 base stayed unmatched. The germline CDR1 and CDR2 sequences are SGHNT and YENEEA. This CDR3 contains 12 residues.

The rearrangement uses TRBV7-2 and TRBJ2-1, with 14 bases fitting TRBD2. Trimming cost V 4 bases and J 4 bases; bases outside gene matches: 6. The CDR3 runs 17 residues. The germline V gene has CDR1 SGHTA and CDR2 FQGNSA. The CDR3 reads CASSSRTSGGPYNEQFF. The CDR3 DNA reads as TGTGCCAGCAGCTCCCGGACTAGCGGGGGGCCGTACAATGAGCAGTTCTTC.

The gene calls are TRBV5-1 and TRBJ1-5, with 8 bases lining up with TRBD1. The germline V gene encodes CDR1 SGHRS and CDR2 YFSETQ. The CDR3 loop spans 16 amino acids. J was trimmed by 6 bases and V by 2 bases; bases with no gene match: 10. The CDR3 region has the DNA TGCGCCAGCAGCTTATTCCCGGGACAGGTAACTCAGCCCCAGCATTTT. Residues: CASSLFPGQVTQPQHF.

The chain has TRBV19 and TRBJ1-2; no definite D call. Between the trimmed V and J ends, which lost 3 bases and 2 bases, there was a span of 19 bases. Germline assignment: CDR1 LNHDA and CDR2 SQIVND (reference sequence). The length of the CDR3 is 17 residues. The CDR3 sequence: CASSILAGTRVNYGYTF. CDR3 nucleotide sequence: TGTGCCAGTAGTATTCTCGCGGGAACTAGGGTAAACTATGGCTACACCTTC.

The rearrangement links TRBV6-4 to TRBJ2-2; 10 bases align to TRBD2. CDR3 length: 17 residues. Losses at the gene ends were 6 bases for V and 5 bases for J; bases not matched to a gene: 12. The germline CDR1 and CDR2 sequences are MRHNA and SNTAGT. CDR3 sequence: CASRLLQRGGRTGELFF. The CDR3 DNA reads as TGTGCCAGCAGATTACTACAGCGGGGGGGCCGGACCGGGGAGCTGTTTTTT.

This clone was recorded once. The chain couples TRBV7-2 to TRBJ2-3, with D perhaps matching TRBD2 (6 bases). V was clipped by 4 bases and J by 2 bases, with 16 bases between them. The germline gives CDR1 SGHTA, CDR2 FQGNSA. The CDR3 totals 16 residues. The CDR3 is CASSSRRLDNTDTQYF. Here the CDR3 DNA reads TGTGCCAGCAGCTCCCGCAGACTAGATAACACAGATACGCAGTATTTT.

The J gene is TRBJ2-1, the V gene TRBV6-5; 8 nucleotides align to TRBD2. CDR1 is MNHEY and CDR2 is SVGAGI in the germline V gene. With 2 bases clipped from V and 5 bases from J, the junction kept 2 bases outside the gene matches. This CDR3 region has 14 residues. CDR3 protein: CASSYRTSHNEQFF. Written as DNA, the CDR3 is TGTGCCAGCAGTTACAGGACTAGCCACAATGAGCAGTTCTTC.

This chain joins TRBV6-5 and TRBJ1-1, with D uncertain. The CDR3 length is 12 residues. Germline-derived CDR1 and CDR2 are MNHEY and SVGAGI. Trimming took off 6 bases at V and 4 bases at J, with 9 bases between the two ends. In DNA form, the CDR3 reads TGTGCCAGCAGCTCCTTTCGCACTGAAGCTTTCTTT. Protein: CASSSFRTEAFF.

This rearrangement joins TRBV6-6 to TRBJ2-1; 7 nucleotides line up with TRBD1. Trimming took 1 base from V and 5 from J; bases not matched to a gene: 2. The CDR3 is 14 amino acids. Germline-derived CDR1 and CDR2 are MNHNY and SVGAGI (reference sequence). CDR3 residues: CASSYWTGNNEQFF. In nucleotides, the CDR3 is TGTGCCAGCAGTTACTGGACAGGCAACAATGAGCAGTTCTTC.

The CDR3, as DNA: TGTGCCAGCAGTGTCGACAGGGTGGACACCGGGGAGCTGTTTTTT. It codes for CASSVDRVDTGELFF. The V gene is TRBV6-5, the J gene TRBJ2-2; 7 bases line up with TRBD1. Unmatched junction bases numbered 6, after V lost 5 bases and J lost 3 bases. Germline CDR1 MNHEY, CDR2 SVGAGI. The CDR3 is made up of 15 amino acids.

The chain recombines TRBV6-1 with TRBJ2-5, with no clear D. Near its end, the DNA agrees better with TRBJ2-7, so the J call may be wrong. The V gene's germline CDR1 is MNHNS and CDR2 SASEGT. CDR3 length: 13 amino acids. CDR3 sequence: CASSTQTFYEQYF. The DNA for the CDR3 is TGTGCCAGCAGTACCCAGACGTTCTACGAGCAGTACTTC.

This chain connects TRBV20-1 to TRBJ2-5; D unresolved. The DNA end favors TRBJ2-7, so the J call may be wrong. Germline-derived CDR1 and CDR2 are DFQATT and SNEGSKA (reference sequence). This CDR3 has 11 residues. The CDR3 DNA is TGCAGTGCTAGAGATCGGAACGAGCAGTACTTC. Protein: CSARDRNEQYF.

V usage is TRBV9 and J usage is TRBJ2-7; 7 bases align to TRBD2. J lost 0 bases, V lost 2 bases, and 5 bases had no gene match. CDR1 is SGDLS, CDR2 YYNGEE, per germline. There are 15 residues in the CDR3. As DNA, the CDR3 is TGTGCCAGCAGCGTCCGGGGGGAGGCCTCCTACGAGCAGTACTTC. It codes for CASSVRGEASYEQYF.

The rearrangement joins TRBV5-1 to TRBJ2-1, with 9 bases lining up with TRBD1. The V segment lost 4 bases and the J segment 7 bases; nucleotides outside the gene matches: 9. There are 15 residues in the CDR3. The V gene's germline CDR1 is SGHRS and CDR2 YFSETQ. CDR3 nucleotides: TGCGCCAGCAGCGGCGACAGGGGGGTCGAAAATGAGCAGTTCTTC. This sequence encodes CASSGDRGVENEQFF.

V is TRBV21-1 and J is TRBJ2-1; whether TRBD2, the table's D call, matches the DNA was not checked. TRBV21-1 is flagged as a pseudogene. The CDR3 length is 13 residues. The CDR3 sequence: CASTLTTNNEQFF. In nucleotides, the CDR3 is TGTGCCAGCACCCTAACTACTAACAATGAGCAGTTCTTC.

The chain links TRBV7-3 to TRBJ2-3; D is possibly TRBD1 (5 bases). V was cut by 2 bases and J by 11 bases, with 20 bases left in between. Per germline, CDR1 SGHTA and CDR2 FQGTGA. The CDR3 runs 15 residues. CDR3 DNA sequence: TGTGCCAGCAGCTTAGTAGGGGTAACAGGTGGCATGCAGTATTTT. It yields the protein CASSLVGVTGGMQYF.

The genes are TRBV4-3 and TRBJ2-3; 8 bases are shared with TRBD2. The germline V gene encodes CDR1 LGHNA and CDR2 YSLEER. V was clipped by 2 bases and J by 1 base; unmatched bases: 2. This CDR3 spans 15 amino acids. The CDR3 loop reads CASSQQAGGTDTQYF. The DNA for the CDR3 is TGCGCCAGCAGCCAACAAGCGGGGGGCACAGATACGCAGTATTTT.

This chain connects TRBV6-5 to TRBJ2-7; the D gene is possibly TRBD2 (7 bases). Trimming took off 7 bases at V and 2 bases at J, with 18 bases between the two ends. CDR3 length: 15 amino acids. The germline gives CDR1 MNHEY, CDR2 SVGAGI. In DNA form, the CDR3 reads TGTGCCAGCACCCCTGGAGGGGGGGGGACCTACGAGCAGTACTTC. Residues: CASTPGGGGTYEQYF.

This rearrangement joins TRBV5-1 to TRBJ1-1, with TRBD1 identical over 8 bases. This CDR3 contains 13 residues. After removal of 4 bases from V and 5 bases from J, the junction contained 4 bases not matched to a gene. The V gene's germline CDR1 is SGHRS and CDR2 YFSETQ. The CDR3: CASSLDRGTEAFF. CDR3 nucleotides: TGCGCCAGCAGCCTAGACAGGGGTACTGAAGCTTTCTTT. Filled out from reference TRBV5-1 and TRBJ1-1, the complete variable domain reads KAGVTQTPRYLIKTRGQQVTLSCSPISGHRSVSWYQQTPGQGLQFLFEYFSETQRNKGNFPGRFSGRQFSNSRSEMNVSTLELGDSALYLCASSLDRGTEAFFGQGTRLTVV.

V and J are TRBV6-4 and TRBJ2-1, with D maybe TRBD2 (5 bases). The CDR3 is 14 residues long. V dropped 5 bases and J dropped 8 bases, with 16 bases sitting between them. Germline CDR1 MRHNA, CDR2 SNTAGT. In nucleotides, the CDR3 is TGTGCCAGCAGTCTTGAGTGGACTTCCCATGAGCAGTTCTTC. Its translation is CASSLEWTSHEQFF.

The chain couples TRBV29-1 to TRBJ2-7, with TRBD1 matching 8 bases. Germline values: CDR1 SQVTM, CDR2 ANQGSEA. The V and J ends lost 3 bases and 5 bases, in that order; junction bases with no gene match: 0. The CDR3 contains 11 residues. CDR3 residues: CSVDRGHEQYF. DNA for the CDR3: TGCAGCGTTGACAGGGGGCACGAGCAGTACTTC.

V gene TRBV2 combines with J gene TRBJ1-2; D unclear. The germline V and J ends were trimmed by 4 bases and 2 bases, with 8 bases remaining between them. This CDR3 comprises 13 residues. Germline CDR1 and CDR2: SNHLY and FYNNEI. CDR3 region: CASSVAGNYGYTF. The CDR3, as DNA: TGTGCCAGCAGTGTCGCGGGGAACTATGGCTACACCTTC.

CDR3 DNA sequence: TGTGCCAGCCGGTGGGGTGCGGGTGATACGCAGTATTTT. Protein: CASRWGAGDTQYF. This chain uses TRBV19 with TRBJ2-3; possibly TRBD2 for D (5 bases). V dropped 9 bases and J dropped 6 bases, with 16 bases sitting between them. The CDR3 sequence is 13 residues long. CDR1 is LNHDA, CDR2 SQIVND, per germline (reference sequence).